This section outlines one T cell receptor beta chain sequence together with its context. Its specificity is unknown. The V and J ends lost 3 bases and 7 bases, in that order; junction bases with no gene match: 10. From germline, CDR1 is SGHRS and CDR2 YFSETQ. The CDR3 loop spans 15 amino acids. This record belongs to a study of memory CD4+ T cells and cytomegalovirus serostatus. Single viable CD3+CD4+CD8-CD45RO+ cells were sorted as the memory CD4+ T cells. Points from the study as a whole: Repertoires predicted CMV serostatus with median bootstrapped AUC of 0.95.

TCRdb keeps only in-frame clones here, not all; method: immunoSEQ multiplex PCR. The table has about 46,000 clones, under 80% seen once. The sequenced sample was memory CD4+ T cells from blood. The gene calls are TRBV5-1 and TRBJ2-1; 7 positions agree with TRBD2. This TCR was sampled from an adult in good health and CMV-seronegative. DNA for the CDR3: TGCGCCAGCAGCTCCTCTTCCGCGGGGGTAAATGAGCAGTTCTTC. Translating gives CASSSSSAGVNEQFF.